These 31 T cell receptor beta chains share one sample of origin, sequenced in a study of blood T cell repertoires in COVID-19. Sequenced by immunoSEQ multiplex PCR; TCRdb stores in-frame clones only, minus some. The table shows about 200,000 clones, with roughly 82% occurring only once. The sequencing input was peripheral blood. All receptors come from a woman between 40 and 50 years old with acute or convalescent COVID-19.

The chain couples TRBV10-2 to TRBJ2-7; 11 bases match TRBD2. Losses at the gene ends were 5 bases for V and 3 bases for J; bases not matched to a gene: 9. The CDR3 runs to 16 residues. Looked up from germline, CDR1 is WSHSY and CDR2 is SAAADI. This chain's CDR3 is CASSTIRLAGFYEQYF. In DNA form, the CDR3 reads TGCGCCAGCAGTACCATTCGACTAGCGGGGTTCTACGAGCAGTACTTC.

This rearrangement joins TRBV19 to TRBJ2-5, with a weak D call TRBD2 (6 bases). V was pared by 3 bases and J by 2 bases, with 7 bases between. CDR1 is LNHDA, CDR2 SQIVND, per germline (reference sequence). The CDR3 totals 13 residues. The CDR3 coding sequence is TGTGCCAGTAGTATGAGCGGGCAAGAGACCCAGTACTTC. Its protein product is CASSMSGQETQYF.

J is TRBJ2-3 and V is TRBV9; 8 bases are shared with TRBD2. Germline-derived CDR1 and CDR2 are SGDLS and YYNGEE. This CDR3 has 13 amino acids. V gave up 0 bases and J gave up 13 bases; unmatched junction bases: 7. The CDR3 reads CASSVESSGVEYF. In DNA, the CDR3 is TGTGCCAGCAGCGTAGAGAGTAGCGGGGTGGAGTATTTT.

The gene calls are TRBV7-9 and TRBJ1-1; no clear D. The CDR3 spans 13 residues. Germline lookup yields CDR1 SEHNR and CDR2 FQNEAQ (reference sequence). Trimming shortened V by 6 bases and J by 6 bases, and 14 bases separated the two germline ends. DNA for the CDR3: TGTGCCAGCAGTTCTTCTCCGGCGGCTGAAGCTTTCTTT. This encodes CASSSSPAAEAFF. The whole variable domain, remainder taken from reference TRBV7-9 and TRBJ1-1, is DTGVSQNPRHKITKRGQNVTFRCDPISEHNRLYWYRQTLGQGPEFLTYFQNEAQLEKSRLLSDRFSAERPKGSFSTLEIQRTEQGDSAMYLCASSSSPAAEAFFGQGTRLTVV.

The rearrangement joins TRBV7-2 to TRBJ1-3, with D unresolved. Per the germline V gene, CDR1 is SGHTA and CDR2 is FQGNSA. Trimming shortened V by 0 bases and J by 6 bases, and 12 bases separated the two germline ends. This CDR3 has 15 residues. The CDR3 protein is CASSLALYLPNTIYF. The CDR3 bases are TGTGCCAGCAGCTTAGCGCTATACCTTCCAAACACCATATATTTT.

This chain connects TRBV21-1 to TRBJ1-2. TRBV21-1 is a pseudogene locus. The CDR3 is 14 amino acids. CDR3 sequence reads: CASSKDEPEYGYTF. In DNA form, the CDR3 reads TGTGCCAGCAGCAAAGATGAGCCCGAATATGGCTACACCTTC.

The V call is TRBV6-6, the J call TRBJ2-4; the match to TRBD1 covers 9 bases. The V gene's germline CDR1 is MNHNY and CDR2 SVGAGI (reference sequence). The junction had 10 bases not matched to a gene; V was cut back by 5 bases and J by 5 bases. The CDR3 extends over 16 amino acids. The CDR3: CASSRTGTGTQNIQYF. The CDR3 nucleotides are TGTGCCAGCAGTCGAACCGGGACAGGGACCCAAAACATTCAGTACTTC.

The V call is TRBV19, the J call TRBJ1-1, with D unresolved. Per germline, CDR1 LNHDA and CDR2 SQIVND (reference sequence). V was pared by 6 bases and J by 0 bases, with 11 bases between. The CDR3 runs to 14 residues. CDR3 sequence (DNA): TGTGCCAGTAGGGCTAGCGGGGTGAACACTGAAGCTTTCTTT. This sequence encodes CASRASGVNTEAFF.

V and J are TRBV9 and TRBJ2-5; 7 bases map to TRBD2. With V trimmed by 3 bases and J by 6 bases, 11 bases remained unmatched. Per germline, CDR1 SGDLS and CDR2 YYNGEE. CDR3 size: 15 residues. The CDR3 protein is CASSEGGGGGKTQYF. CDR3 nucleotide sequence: TGTGCCAGCAGCGAGGGCGGAGGCGGGGGAAAGACCCAGTACTTC.

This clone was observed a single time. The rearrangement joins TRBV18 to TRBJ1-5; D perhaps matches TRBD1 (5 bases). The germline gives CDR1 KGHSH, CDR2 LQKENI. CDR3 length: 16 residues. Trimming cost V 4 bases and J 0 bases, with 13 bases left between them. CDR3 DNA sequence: TGTGCCAGCTCACGGTTACAGGCATATAGCAATCAGCCCCAGCATTTT. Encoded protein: CASSRLQAYSNQPQHF.

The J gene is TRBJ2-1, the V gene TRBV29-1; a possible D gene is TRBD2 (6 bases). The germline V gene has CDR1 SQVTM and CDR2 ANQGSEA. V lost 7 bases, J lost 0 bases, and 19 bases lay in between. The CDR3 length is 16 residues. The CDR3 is CSARKSGGGSYNEQFF. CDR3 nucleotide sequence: TGCAGCGCCCGAAAGAGTGGGGGAGGCTCCTACAATGAGCAGTTCTTC.

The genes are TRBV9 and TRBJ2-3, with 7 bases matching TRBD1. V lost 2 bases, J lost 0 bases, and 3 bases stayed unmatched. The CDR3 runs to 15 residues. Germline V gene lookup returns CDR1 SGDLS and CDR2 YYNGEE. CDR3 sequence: CASSVRDSSTDTQYF. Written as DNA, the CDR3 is TGTGCCAGCAGCGTCCGGGACAGTAGCACAGATACGCAGTATTTT. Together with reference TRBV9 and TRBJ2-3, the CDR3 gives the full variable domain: DSGVTQTPKHLITATGQRVTLRCSPRSGDLSVYWYQQSLDQGLQFLIQYYNGEERAKGNILERFSAQQFPDLHSELNLSSLELGDSALYFCASSVRDSSTDTQYFGPGTRLTVL.

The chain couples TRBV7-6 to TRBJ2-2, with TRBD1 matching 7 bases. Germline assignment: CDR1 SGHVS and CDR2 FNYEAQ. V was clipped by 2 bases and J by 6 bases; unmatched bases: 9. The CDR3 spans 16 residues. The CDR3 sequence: CASSLFSEGAAGELFF. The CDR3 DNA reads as TGTGCCAGCAGCTTATTCTCCGAGGGGGCAGCCGGGGAGCTGTTTTTT.

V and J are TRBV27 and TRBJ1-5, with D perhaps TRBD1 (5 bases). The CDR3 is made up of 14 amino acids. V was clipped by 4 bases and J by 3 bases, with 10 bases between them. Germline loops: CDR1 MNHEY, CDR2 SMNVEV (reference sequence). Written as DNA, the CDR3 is TGTGCCAGCAGTTGGCAGGGCTCCAATCAGCCCCAGCATTTT. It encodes CASSWQGSNQPQHF.

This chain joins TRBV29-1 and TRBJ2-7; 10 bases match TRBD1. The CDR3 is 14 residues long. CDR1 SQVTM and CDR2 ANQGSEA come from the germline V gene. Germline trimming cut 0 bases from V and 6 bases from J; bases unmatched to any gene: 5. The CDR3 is CSVEDWGQGTEQYF. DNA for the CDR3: TGCAGCGTTGAAGACTGGGGACAGGGGACCGAGCAGTACTTC.

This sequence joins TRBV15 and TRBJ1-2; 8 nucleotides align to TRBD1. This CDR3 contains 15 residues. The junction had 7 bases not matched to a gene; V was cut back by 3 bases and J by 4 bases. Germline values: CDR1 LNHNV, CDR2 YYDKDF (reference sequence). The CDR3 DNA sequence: TGTGCCACCAGCAGGCGAGGACAGGGCATCTATGGCTACACCTTC. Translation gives CATSRRGQGIYGYTF.

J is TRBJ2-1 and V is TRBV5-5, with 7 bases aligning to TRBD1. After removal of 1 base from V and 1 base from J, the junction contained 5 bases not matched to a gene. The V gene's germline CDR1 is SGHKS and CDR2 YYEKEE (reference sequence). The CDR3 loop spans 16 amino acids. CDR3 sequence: CASSLRDSLSYNEQFF. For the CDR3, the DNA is TGTGCCAGCAGCTTGCGGGACAGCTTATCCTACAATGAGCAGTTCTTC. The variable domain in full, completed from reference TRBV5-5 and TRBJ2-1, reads DAGVTQSPTHLIKTRGQQVTLRCSPISGHKSVSWYQQVLGQGPQFIFQYYEKEERGRGNFPDRFSARQFPNYSSELNVNALLLGDSALYLCASSLRDSLSYNEQFFGPGTRLTVL.

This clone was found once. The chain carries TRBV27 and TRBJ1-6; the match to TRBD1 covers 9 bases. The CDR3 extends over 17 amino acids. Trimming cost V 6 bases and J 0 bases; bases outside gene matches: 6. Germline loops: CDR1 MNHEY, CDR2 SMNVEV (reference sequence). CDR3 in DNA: TGTGCCAGCAGCCCCGGACAGGGGAGCTCCTATAATTCACCCCTCCACTTT. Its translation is CASSPGQGSSYNSPLHF.

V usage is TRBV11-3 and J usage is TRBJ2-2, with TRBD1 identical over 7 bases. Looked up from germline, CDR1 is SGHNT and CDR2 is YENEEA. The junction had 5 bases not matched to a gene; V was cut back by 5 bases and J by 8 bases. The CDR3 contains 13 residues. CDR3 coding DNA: TGTGCCAGCAGCGTCACAGGGGCAGGGGAGCTGTTTTTT. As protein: CASSVTGAGELFF.

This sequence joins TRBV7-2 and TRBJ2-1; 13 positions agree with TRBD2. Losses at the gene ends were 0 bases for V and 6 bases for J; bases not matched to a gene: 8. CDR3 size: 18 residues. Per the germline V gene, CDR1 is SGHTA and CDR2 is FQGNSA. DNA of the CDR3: TGTGCCAGCAGCTTAGCGGGGACTAGCGGGATTTTGCCCAATGAGCAGTTCTTC. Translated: CASSLAGTSGILPNEQFF.

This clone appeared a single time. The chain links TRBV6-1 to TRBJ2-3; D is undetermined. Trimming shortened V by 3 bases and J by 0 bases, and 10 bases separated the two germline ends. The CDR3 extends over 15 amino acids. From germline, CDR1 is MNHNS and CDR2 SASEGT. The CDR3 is CASSDVAHSTDTQYF. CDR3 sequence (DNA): TGTGCCAGCAGTGACGTGGCACACAGCACAGATACGCAGTATTTT.

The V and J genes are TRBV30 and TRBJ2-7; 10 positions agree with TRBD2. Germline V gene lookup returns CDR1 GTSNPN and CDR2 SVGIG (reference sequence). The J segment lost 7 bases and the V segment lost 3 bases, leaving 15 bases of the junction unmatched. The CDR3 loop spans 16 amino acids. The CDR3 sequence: CAWSEWTSGRLGEQYF. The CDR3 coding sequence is TGTGCCTGGAGCGAATGGACTAGCGGACGATTGGGGGAGCAGTACTTC.

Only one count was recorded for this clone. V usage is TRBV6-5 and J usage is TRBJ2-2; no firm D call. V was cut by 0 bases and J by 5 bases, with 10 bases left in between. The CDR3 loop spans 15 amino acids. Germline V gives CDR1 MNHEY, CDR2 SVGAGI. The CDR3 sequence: CASSYSRPRTGELFF. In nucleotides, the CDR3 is TGTGCCAGCAGTTACTCTCGGCCGCGGACCGGGGAGCTGTTTTTT.

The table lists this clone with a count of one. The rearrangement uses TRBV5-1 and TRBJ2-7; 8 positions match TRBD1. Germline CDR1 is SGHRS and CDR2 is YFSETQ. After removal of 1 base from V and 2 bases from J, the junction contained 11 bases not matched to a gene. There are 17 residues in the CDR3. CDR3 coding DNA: TGCGCCAGCAGCTTGACACGTTCAGGGGGCTCCCCCTACGAGCAGTACTTC. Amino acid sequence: CASSLTRSGGSPYEQYF.

The CDR3 DNA reads TGTGCCAGCTCACCACCGGGACAGCATAGCAATCAGCCCCAGCATTTT. This gives the protein CASSPPGQHSNQPQHF. This chain connects TRBV18 to TRBJ1-5, with TRBD1 matching 7 bases. Losses at the gene ends were 0 bases for V and 0 bases for J; bases not matched to a gene: 2. CDR1 and CDR2 from the germline V gene are KGHSH and LQKENI. This CDR3 has 16 residues.

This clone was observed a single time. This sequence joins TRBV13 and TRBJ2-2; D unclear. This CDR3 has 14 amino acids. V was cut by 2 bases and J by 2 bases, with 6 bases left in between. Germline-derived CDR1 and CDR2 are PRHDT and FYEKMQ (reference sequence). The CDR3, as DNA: TGTGCCAGCAGCTTAAATGGCAACACCGGGGAGCTGTTTTTT. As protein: CASSLNGNTGELFF.

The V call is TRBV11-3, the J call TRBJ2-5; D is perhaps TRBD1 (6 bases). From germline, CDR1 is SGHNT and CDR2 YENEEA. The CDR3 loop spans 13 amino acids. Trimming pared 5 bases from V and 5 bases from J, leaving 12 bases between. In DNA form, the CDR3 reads TGTGCCAGCAGCACCGGGACATCGGAGACCCAGTACTTC. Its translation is CASSTGTSETQYF. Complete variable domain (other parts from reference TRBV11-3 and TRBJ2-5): EAGVVQSPRYKIIEKKQPVAFWCNPISGHNTLYWYLQNLGQGPELLIRYENEEAVDDSQLPKDRFSAERLKGVDSTLKIQPAELGDSAVYLCASSTGTSETQYFGPGTRLLVL.

DNA of the CDR3: TGTGCCAGCAGCTTGGGACAGCCTAATGAAAAACTGTTTTTT. Translation: CASSLGQPNEKLFF. This chain joins TRBV5-4 and TRBJ1-4; TRBD1 might be the D (5 bases). From germline, CDR1 is SGHNT and CDR2 YYREEE (reference sequence). The CDR3 is made up of 14 amino acids. V lost 0 bases to trimming and J lost 3 bases, with 6 bases between them.

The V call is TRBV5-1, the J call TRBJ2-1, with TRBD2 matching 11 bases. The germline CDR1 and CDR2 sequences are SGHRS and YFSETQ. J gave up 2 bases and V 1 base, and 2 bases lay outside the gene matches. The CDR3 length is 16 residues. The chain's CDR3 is CASSLTSGGPYNEQFF. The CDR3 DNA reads TGCGCCAGCAGCTTGACTAGCGGGGGCCCCTACAATGAGCAGTTCTTC.

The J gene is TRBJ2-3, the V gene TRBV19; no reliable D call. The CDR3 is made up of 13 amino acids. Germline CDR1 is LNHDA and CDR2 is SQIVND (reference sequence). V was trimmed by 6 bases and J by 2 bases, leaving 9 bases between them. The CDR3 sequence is CASSDWPTDTQYF. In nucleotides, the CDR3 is TGTGCCAGTAGCGACTGGCCCACAGATACGCAGTATTTT.

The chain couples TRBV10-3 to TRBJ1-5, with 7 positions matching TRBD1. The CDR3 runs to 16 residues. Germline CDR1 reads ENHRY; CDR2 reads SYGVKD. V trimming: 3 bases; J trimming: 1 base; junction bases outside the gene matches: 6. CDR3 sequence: CAISDRSDRSNQPQHF. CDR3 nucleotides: TGTGCCATCAGTGATCGGTCGGACAGGAGCAATCAGCCCCAGCATTTT.